This TCR beta chain was documented in a study of molecular identifiers for immune sequencing clone quantification. Study information: The replicate experiment used RNA from roughly 21,000 or 96,000 naive CD8 cells. This RNA was split into five aliquots, and four of them were sequenced.

Findings and limits, study-wide: Clone sizes could be underestimated for highly expanded clones when identical TCR molecules share a barcode. Jurkat TCR RNA spiked in from one cell reportedly remained identifiable amid around 1 million naive cells.

As concerns this clonotype: The antigen is unknown.

The CDR3 totals 12 residues. V lost 4 bases and J 5 bases, leaving 11 bases between the germline ends. Germline CDR1 reads SQVTM; CDR2 reads ANQGSEA. Previously described methods and listed TCR primers were used for bulk TCR libraries. TCRdb processed the PCR reads anew with MiXCR; each CDR3 protein has one entry. The sample carries tens of thousands of distinct CDR3 sequences, roughly 23% recorded once. The clonotype originates from a human donor in good health. Some libraries in this study had Jurkat cell RNA spiked in. Sequenced: naive CD8+ T cells from blood, with Jurkat cell RNA spiked in. Subset specified: FACS-sorted CD8+CD4-CCR7+CD45RA+ naive T cells. The chain joins TRBV29-1 to TRBJ1-1; D remains ambiguous. CDR3 sequence reads: CSVVGEGTEAFF. The CDR3 nucleotides read TGCAGCGTTGTGGGAGAAGGGACTGAAGCTTTCTTT.